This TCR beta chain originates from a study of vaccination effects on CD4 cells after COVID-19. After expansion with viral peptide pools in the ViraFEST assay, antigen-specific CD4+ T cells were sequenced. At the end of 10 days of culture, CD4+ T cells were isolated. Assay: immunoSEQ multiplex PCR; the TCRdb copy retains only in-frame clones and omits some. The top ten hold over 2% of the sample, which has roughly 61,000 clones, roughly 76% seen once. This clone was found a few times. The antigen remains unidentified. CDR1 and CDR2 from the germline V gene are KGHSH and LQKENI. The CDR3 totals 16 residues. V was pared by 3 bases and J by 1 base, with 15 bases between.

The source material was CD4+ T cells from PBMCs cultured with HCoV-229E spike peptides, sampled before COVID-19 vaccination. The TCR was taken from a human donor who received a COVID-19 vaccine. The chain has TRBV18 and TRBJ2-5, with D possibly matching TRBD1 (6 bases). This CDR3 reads CASSPSGGQIQETQYF. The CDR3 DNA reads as TGTGCCAGCTCACCGTCTGGGGGACAAATCCAAGAGACCCAGTACTTC.